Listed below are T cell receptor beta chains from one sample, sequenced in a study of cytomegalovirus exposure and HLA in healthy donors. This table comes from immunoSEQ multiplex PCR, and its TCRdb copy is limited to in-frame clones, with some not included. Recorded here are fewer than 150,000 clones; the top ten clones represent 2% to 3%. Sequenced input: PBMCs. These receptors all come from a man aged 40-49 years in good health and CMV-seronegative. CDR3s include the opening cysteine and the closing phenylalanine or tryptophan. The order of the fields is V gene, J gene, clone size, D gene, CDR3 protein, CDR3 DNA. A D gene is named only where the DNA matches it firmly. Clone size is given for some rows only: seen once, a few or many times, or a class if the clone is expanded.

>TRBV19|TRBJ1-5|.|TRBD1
CASTFRTGDYNQPQHF
TGTGCCAGTACATTTAGAACAGGGGATTACAATCAGCCCCAGCATTTT
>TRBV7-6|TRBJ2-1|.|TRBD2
CASSLEVTSGYNEQFF
TGTGCCAGCAGCTTAGAAGTGACTAGCGGTTACAATGAGCAGTTCTTC
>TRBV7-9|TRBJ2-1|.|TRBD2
CASNRGDGGDNEQFF
TGTGCCAGCAACCGGGGGGACGGAGGGGACAATGAGCAGTTCTTC
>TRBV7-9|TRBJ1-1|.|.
CASSPPGGENTEAFF
TGTGCCAGCAGCCCCCCGGGGGGAGAAAACACTGAAGCTTTCTTT
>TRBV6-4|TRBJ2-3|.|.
CASSRGGRDTDTQYF
TGTGCCAGCTCGAGGGGGGGCCGCGACACAGATACGCAGTATTTT
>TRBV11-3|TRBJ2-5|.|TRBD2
CASSLDPGGQETQYF
TGTGCCAGCAGCTTAGACCCGGGGGGGCAAGAGACCCAGTACTTC
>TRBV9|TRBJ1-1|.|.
CASSVGPQGQMNTEAFF
TGTGCCAGCAGCGTAGGGCCCCAGGGGCAAATGAACACTGAAGCTTTCTTT
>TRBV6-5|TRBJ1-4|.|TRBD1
CAAGGQANTNEKLFF
TGTGCCGCAGGGGGACAGGCGAACACTAATGAAAAACTGTTTTTT
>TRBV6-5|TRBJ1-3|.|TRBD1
CASRPRTGYGNTIYF
TGTGCCAGCAGACCTAGGACAGGGTACGGAAACACCATATATTTT
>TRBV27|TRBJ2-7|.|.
CASSLGGAAYEQYF
TGTGCCAGCAGTTTGGGGGGGGCCGCCTACGAGCAGTACTTC
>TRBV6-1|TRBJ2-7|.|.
CASSEYTIAPYEQYF
TGTGCCAGCAGTGAGTACACCATAGCCCCCTACGAGCAGTACTTC
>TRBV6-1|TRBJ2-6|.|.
CASLNRARANVLTF
TGTGCCTCGTTAAACAGGGCCAGGGCCAACGTCCTGACTTTC
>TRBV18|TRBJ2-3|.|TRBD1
CASSPQTGTGGPDTQYF
TGTGCCAGCTCACCACAAACCGGGACAGGGGGCCCAGATACGCAGTATTTT
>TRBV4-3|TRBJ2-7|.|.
CASSPPGGIEQYF
TGCGCCAGCAGCCCACCGGGGGGCATCGAGCAGTACTTC
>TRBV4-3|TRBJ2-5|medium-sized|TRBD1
CASSQAQGASETQYF
TGCGCCAGCAGCCAAGCGCAGGGGGCGAGTGAGACCCAGTACTTC
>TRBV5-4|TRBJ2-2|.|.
CASSWDSGELFF
TGTGCCAGCAGCTGGGACTCAGGGGAGCTGTTTTTT
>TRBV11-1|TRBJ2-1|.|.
CASSLSQLNEQFF
TGTGCCAGCAGCTTATCCCAACTCAATGAGCAGTTCTTC
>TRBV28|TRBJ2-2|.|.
CASSLSRGAGELFF
TGTGCCAGCAGTTTATCCAGGGGGGCCGGGGAGCTGTTTTTT
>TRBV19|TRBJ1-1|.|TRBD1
CASREQGIPTEAFF
TGTGCCAGTAGGGAACAGGGGATTCCCACTGAAGCTTTCTTT
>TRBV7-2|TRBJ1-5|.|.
CASSYRRRQPQHF
TGTGCCAGCAGCTACCGAAGGCGGCAGCCCCAGCATTTT
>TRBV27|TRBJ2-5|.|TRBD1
CASSFGQGAGETQYF
TGTGCCAGCAGTTTCGGTCAGGGGGCGGGGGAGACCCAGTACTTC
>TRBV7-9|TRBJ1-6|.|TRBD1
CASSPGTDSNSPLHF
TGTGCCAGCAGCCCAGGGACAGACAGTAATTCACCCCTCCACTTT
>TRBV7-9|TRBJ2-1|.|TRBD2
CASSSRTSGGSNEQFF
TGTGCCAGCAGCTCCAGGACTAGCGGGGGATCCAATGAGCAGTTCTTC
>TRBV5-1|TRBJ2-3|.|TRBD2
CASSRRTGGVDTQYF
TGCGCCAGCAGCCGCCGTACGGGAGGGGTAGATACGCAGTATTTT
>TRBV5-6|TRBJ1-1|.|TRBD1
CASSLDPGPGGTEAFF
TGTGCCAGCAGCTTGGATCCGGGGCCAGGGGGCACTGAAGCTTTCTTT
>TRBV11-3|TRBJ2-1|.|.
CASSLRPTGNEQFF
TGTGCCAGCAGCCTACGTCCTACAGGTAATGAGCAGTTCTTC
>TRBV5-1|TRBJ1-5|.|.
CASRLTGDSNQPQHF
TGCGCCAGCCGGCTCACGGGGGATAGCAATCAGCCCCAGCATTTT